The present TCR beta chain was sequenced within a study of cytomegalovirus exposure and HLA in healthy donors. Whole-study context: An earlier analysis found some 100 million unique TCR beta sequences from about 190 million T cells.

This CDR3 is built from 13 residues. J lost 5 bases, V lost 4 bases, and 3 bases had no gene match. Germline assignment: CDR1 MDHEN and CDR2 SYDVKM. Donors likely had unrecorded immune exposures despite being nominally healthy when sampled. Primers for the PCR totalled 60 Vbeta and 13 Jbeta. The repertoire was sequenced with immunoSEQ multiplex PCR; TCRdb's copy has only in-frame clones and lacks some. Of 200,000 to 250,000 clones listed, 80% to 85% are singletons. What was sequenced was PBMCs. This sequence joins TRBV28 and TRBJ2-5, with 8 positions matching TRBD2. The source is a woman aged 60 to 75 in good health and CMV-seropositive. CDR3 sequence reads: CASSSGLVETQYF. CDR3 sequence (DNA): TGTGCCAGCAGTTCGGGACTAGTGGAGACCCAGTACTTC.